These 24 T cell receptor beta chains share one sample of origin, sequenced in a study of vaccination effects on CD4 cells after COVID-19 (dated by TCRdb to the early 2020s). In the ViraFEST assay, PBMC were stimulated with viral peptide pools, and antigen-specific CD4+ T cell clonotypes were then identified by expansion using TCR sequencing. After less than eleven days of culture, CD4+ T cells were isolated with the EasySep CD4+ T cell isolation kit. Negative nucleocapsid antibody results before and after vaccination confirmed that the healthy vaccine recipients had no prior SARS-CoV-2 infection. These receptors' antigens are unknown. Libraries were made using the immunoSEQ multiplex PCR assay. What TCRdb holds here is the immuneACCESS table cut down to in-frame rearrangements. Part of the clones is not present; checked against another copy, under half of the missing clones reflect an unresolved V gene, and the others are unexplained. This sample has more than 20,000 clones in its table, and 71% of those were observed once. Approximately 13% of the sample belongs to the ten largest clones.

The sequencing here drew on CD4+ T cells from PBMCs cultured with HCoV-OC43 spike peptides, taken before COVID-19 vaccination. The label giving this sample's cell subset or site can be read as: HCoV-OC43 spike overlapping peptide pool stimulation. The receptors originated from a human donor who received a COVID-19 vaccine.

The chain couples TRBV6-2 or TRBV6-3 to TRBJ1-5; 10 bases match TRBD1. CDR3 length: 17 amino acids. Germline loops: CDR1 MNHEY, CDR2 SVGEGT. The V segment lost 4 bases and the J segment 0 bases; nucleotides outside the gene matches: 6. The CDR3 loop reads CASSLGTGAGSNQPQHF. The DNA of the CDR3 is TGTGCCAGCAGTTTAGGGACAGGGGCGGGTAGCAATCAGCCCCAGCATTTT.

This clone was counted between two and nine times. V gene TRBV7-8 combines with J gene TRBJ2-1; TRBD1 matches at 7 bases. V shed 1 base and J 0 bases; nucleotides not matched to a gene: 12. CDR1 SGHVS and CDR2 FQNEAQ come from the germline V gene. The CDR3 runs 19 residues. CDR3 nucleotide sequence: TGTGCCAGCAGCTTAGGGGACACAGGGGTATGGAGCTCCTACAATGAGCAGTTCTTC. Its protein product is CASSLGDTGVWSSYNEQFF. Together with reference TRBV7-8 and TRBJ2-1, the CDR3 gives the full variable domain: GAGVSQSPRYKVAKRGQDVALRCDPISGHVSLFWYQQALGQGPEFLTYFQNEAQLDKSGLPSDRFFAERPEGSVSTLKIQRTQQEDSAVYLCASSLGDTGVWSSYNEQFFGPGTRLTVL.

The rearrangement links TRBV18 to TRBJ2-7; TRBD2 aligns across 12 bases. V gave up 3 bases and J gave up 2 bases; unmatched junction bases: 5. This CDR3 is 16 amino acids long. Germline-derived CDR1 and CDR2 are KGHSH and LQKENI. In DNA, the CDR3 is TGTGCCAGCTCACCGACTAGCGGGAGATCCCCCTACGAGCAGTACTTC. Translated, it gives CASSPTSGRSPYEQYF. The whole variable domain, remainder taken from reference TRBV18 and TRBJ2-7, is NAGVMQNPRHLVRRRGQEARLRCSPMKGHSHVYWYRQLPEEGLKFMVYLQKENIIDESGMPKERFSAEFPKEGPSILRIQQVVRGDSAAYFCASSPTSGRSPYEQYFGPGTRLTVT.

The gene calls are TRBV5-6 and TRBJ2-7; D tentatively fits TRBD1 or TRBD2 (6 bases each). From germline, CDR1 is SGHDT and CDR2 YYEEEE. The CDR3 spans 14 residues. V lost 2 bases and J 8 bases, leaving 17 bases between the germline ends. The CDR3 is CASSLQGAGNKQYF. CDR3 bases: TGTGCCAGCAGCTTACAGGGTGCGGGAAACAAGCAGTACTTC. The entire variable domain, with the rest obtained from reference TRBV5-6 and TRBJ2-7, is as follows: DAGVTQSPTHLIKTRGQQVTLRCSPKSGHDTVSWYQQALGQGPQFIFQYYEEEERQRGNFPDRFSGHQFPNYSSELNVNALLLGDSALYLCASSLQGAGNKQYFGPGTRLTVT.

This rearrangement joins TRBV4-2 to TRBJ2-3; 12 bases agree with TRBD2. Germline CDR1 is LGHNA and CDR2 is YNFKEQ. V dropped 0 bases and J dropped 2; count of bases not matched to a gene: 15. This CDR3 comprises 21 residues. The CDR3 is CASSQEQPTGLAGGYTDTQYF. DNA for the CDR3: TGTGCCAGCAGCCAAGAACAACCCACGGGGCTAGCGGGAGGGTACACAGATACGCAGTATTTT.

V and J are TRBV19 and TRBJ1-1; D unresolved. The germline V and J ends were trimmed by 8 bases and 1 base, with 11 bases remaining between them. CDR1 is LNHDA and CDR2 is SQIVND in the germline V gene (reference sequence). There are 13 residues in the CDR3. The CDR3 sequence is CASYQDPNTEAFF. The CDR3, as DNA: TGTGCCAGTTACCAGGATCCGAACACTGAAGCTTTCTTT.

This clone occurred a few times. The J gene is TRBJ1-1, the V gene TRBV19; D is possibly TRBD1 (6 bases). The germline gives CDR1 LNHDA, CDR2 SQIVND (reference sequence). The germline V and J ends were trimmed by 5 bases and 6 bases, with 13 bases remaining between them. CDR3 size: 13 residues. CDR3 protein: CASSVNREAEAFF. The CDR3 DNA reads TGTGCCAGTAGTGTAAACAGGGAGGCTGAAGCTTTCTTT.

V gene TRBV18 combines with J gene TRBJ2-1; D might be TRBD1 (5 bases). Trimming took off 6 bases at V and 1 base at J, with 19 bases between the two ends. The length of the CDR3 is 17 residues. Looked up from germline, CDR1 is KGHSH and CDR2 is LQKENI. The CDR3 DNA reads as TGTGCCAGCTCGACCTCAGGTGACAGAAGATCCTACAATGAGCAGTTCTTC. It translates to CASSTSGDRRSYNEQFF.

This chain connects TRBV5-6 to TRBJ1-4; no clear D gene. Per germline, CDR1 SGHDT and CDR2 YYEEEE. The V and J ends lost 5 bases and 5 bases respectively, with 16 bases between them. The CDR3 spans 15 residues. The CDR3 loop is CASRSLRLENEKLFF. In nucleotides, the CDR3 is TGTGCCAGCAGAAGCCTGCGTTTGGAAAATGAAAAACTGTTTTTT. Together with reference TRBV5-6 and TRBJ1-4, the CDR3 gives the full variable domain: DAGVTQSPTHLIKTRGQQVTLRCSPKSGHDTVSWYQQALGQGPQFIFQYYEEEERQRGNFPDRFSGHQFPNYSSELNVNALLLGDSALYLCASRSLRLENEKLFFGSGTQLSVL.

This chain links TRBV2 with TRBJ2-3, with TRBD2 matching over 7 bases. From germline, CDR1 is SNHLY and CDR2 FYNNEI. Trimming cost V 4 bases and J 2 bases; bases outside gene matches: 12. The CDR3 consists of 17 residues. The CDR3: CASSVWVLAVNTDTQYF. The CDR3, as DNA: TGTGCCAGCAGTGTCTGGGTCCTAGCGGTAAACACAGATACGCAGTATTTT.

The rearrangement links TRBV6-5 to TRBJ1-2; D remains unclear. The CDR3 has 12 residues. Germline-derived CDR1 and CDR2 are MNHEY and SVGAGI. V was cut by 7 bases and J by 2 bases, with 8 bases left in between. The CDR3 sequence: CASTARNYGYTF. CDR3 coding DNA: TGTGCCAGCACGGCCAGAAACTATGGCTACACCTTC.

This rearrangement joins TRBV5-6 to TRBJ1-2; no clear D. The CDR3 spans 12 residues. V was cut by 0 bases and J by 4 bases, with 4 bases left in between. Germline assignment: CDR1 SGHDT and CDR2 YYEEEE. The CDR3 is CASSLGSYGYTF. Here the CDR3 DNA reads TGTGCCAGCAGCTTGGGAAGCTATGGCTACACCTTC. Based on the CDR3 plus reference TRBV5-6 and TRBJ1-2, the full variable domain is DAGVTQSPTHLIKTRGQQVTLRCSPKSGHDTVSWYQQALGQGPQFIFQYYEEEERQRGNFPDRFSGHQFPNYSSELNVNALLLGDSALYLCASSLGSYGYTFGSGTRLTVV.

The chain couples TRBV18 to TRBJ2-7; maybe TRBD2 (7 bases). V lost 3 bases to trimming and J lost 6 bases, with 15 bases between them. Germline loops: CDR1 KGHSH, CDR2 LQKENI. The CDR3 is 14 amino acids. In nucleotides, the CDR3 is TGTGCCAGCTCACCTTCGGGGGGCTCGTCCGAGCAGTACTTC. It yields the protein CASSPSGGSSEQYF.

J is TRBJ1-4 and V is TRBV5-6, with 9 bases identical to TRBD1. Germline V lookup: CDR1 SGHDT, CDR2 YYEEEE. V lost 4 bases to trimming and J lost 8 bases; unmatched junction nucleotides: 9. The CDR3 length is 15 residues. CDR3 in amino acids: CASSTGTGNREKLFF. For the CDR3, the DNA is TGTGCCAGCAGCACCGGGACAGGGAATCGGGAAAAACTGTTTTTT.

This clone came up once. The V and J genes are TRBV15 and TRBJ1-4, with 7 bases matching TRBD1. This CDR3 comprises 15 residues. Germline loops: CDR1 LNHNV, CDR2 YYDKDF (reference sequence). Germline trimming cut 3 bases from V and 4 bases from J; bases unmatched to any gene: 5. The CDR3 loop is CATSSRTGVNEKLFF. CDR3 DNA sequence: TGTGCCACCAGCAGCCGCACAGGGGTTAATGAAAAACTGTTTTTT.

This chain uses TRBV9 with TRBJ1-4; 7 bases align to TRBD1. CDR1 and CDR2 (germline): SGDLS, YYNGEE. The CDR3 runs 16 residues. The ends lost 0 bases at V and 8 bases at J; junction bases unmatched: 10. CDR3 DNA: TGTGCCAGCAGCGTAGCTTCGAACAGGGGCGGAGAAAAACTGTTTTTT. Translation: CASSVASNRGGEKLFF. Drawing the rest from reference TRBV9 and TRBJ1-4, the complete variable domain is DSGVTQTPKHLITATGQRVTLRCSPRSGDLSVYWYQQSLDQGLQFLIQYYNGEERAKGNILERFSAQQFPDLHSELNLSSLELGDSALYFCASSVASNRGGEKLFFGSGTQLSVL.

This clone was detected only a few times. This chain connects TRBV5-6 to TRBJ2-5; no clear D gene. Germline CDR1 and CDR2: SGHDT and YYEEEE. Trimming pared 1 base from V and 2 bases from J, leaving 9 bases between. This CDR3 has 14 amino acids. The CDR3 bases are TGTGCCAGCAGCTTGAGGACGGCTCAAGAGACCCAGTACTTC. Translation gives CASSLRTAQETQYF.

The rearrangement links TRBV2 to TRBJ2-5; a possible D gene is TRBD1 (7 bases). Germline V lookup: CDR1 SNHLY, CDR2 FYNNEI. CDR3 length: 15 residues. V was cut by 7 bases and J by 5 bases, with 20 bases left in between. The CDR3 loop reads CASTRDSPRGETQYF. The CDR3 region has the DNA TGTGCCAGCACGCGGGACAGCCCGCGAGGGGAGACCCAGTACTTC.

The rearrangement uses TRBV6-5 and TRBJ1-2; D is unclear. This CDR3 comprises 12 residues. Per the germline V gene, CDR1 is MNHEY and CDR2 is SVGAGI. Trimming cost V 6 bases and J 8 bases, with 13 bases left between them. CDR3 in amino acids: CASSGDSDGYTF. DNA for the CDR3: TGTGCCAGCAGCGGGGATTCGGACGGCTACACCTTC.

V usage is TRBV9 and J usage is TRBJ2-3; D gene unclear. Germline assignment: CDR1 SGDLS and CDR2 YYNGEE. CDR3 length equals 14 residues. Trimming left V 2 bases short and J 3 bases short, with 10 bases between. For the CDR3, the DNA is TGTGCCAGCAGCGTGCAAGGAGATACAGATACGCAGTATTTT. Its protein product is CASSVQGDTDTQYF. The variable domain in full, with the rest retrieved from reference TRBV9 and TRBJ2-3, is DSGVTQTPKHLITATGQRVTLRCSPRSGDLSVYWYQQSLDQGLQFLIQYYNGEERAKGNILERFSAQQFPDLHSELNLSSLELGDSALYFCASSVQGDTDTQYFGPGTRLTVL.

The chain recombines TRBV29-1 with TRBJ2-4; 9 nucleotides match TRBD2. The CDR3 contains 13 residues. The ends lost 7 bases at V and 5 bases at J; junction bases unmatched: 6. Looked up from germline, CDR1 is SQVTM and CDR2 is ANQGSEA. The CDR3 sequence is CSASSSGENIQYF. For the CDR3, the DNA is TGCAGCGCGAGTTCTAGCGGGGAAAACATTCAGTACTTC.

This chain links TRBV29-1 with TRBJ1-1; unclear D gene. This CDR3 contains 13 residues. Deletions cut 5 bases from V and 1 base from J, with 11 bases between. CDR1 and CDR2 (germline): SQVTM, ANQGSEA. The chain's CDR3 is CSVSRQQNTEAFF. Here the CDR3 DNA reads TGCAGCGTTTCCCGACAACAGAACACTGAAGCTTTCTTT.

The V gene is TRBV5-4, the J gene TRBJ2-1; 16 positions agree with TRBD2. This CDR3 has 18 amino acids. Losses at the gene ends were 4 bases for V and 9 bases for J; bases not matched to a gene: 13. Germline V gene data show CDR1 as SGHNT and CDR2 as YYREEE (reference sequence). The CDR3 is CASSRGTSGGARYGEQFF. CDR3 in DNA: TGTGCCAGCAGCCGCGGGACTAGCGGGGGGGCCAGGTATGGTGAGCAGTTCTTC.

The chain carries TRBV5-1 and TRBJ1-4, with 9 nucleotides matching TRBD1. Per the germline V gene, CDR1 is SGHRS and CDR2 is YFSETQ. The CDR3 runs to 16 residues. The trim removed 7 bases at V and 5 bases at J, leaving 12 bases unmatched. The CDR3 nucleotides read TGCGCCAGCTCCGCGACAGGGGGGACACGGAATGAAAAACTGTTTTTT. Encoded protein: CASSATGGTRNEKLFF. Combining the CDR3 with reference TRBV5-1 and TRBJ1-4 gives the whole variable domain KAGVTQTPRYLIKTRGQQVTLSCSPISGHRSVSWYQQTPGQGLQFLFEYFSETQRNKGNFPGRFSGRQFSNSRSEMNVSTLELGDSALYLCASSATGGTRNEKLFFGSGTQLSVL.